Below are 8 T cell receptor beta chains sequenced from a single sample in a study of T cell repertoires in cytomegalovirus infection. No antigens are known for them. TCRdb re-called the reads through MiXCR, storing one row per CDR3 protein. Of approximately 990,000 distinct CDR3 sequences in the sample, about a third are singletons; the top ten hold 10% to 15%. The material was cultured CD8+ T cells from PBMCs, obtained from culture after CMV antigen stimulation. These receptors all stem from a human donor in good health (CMV status not recorded). Some clones in this sample may be carry-over from other donors' samples.

The table lists this clonotype with a few counts. J is TRBJ2-7 and V is TRBV7-9; D is possibly TRBD1 (6 bases). The CDR3 is 12 amino acids. Germline V lookup: CDR1 SEHNR, CDR2 FQNEAQ (reference sequence). The V gene lost 5 bases and the J gene lost 5 bases, with 10 bases spanning the gap. The CDR3 loop is CASSVTGNEQYF. The CDR3, as DNA: TGTGCCAGCAGCGTTACAGGGAACGAGCAGTACTTC. The full variable domain, rest sourced from reference TRBV7-9 and TRBJ2-7, is DTGVSQNPRHKITKRGQNVTFRCDPISEHNRLYWYRQTLGQGPEFLTYFQNEAQLEKSRLLSDRFSAERPKGSFSTLEIQRTEQGDSAMYLCASSVTGNEQYFGPGTRLTVT.

About this clonotype itself: The final CDR3 position lacks the conserved phenylalanine or tryptophan, pointing to a likely read error. This chain uses TRBV7-9 with TRBJ1-4; 7 nucleotides align to TRBD1. The CDR3 length is 12 residues. The ends lost 5 bases at V and 11 bases at J; junction bases unmatched: 5. Germline lookup yields CDR1 SEHNR and CDR2 FQNEAQ (reference sequence). CDR3 sequence: CASSPGDSKLFY. CDR3 nucleotide sequence: TGTGCCAGCAGCCCCGGGGACAGTAAACTGTTTTAT.

This chain links TRBV29-1 with TRBJ2-4; 8 positions match TRBD2. V gave up 6 bases and J gave up 10 bases; unmatched junction bases: 11. Germline CDR1 SQVTM, CDR2 ANQGSEA. The CDR3 loop spans 13 amino acids. CDR3 protein: CSVPGGPSGIQYF. The CDR3 DNA is TGCAGCGTCCCGGGAGGGCCCTCTGGGATTCAGTACTTC.

The V call is TRBV4-1, the J call TRBJ2-3, with no clear D. Germline lookup yields CDR1 MGHRA and CDR2 YSYEKL. V was trimmed by 1 base and J by 4 bases, leaving 12 bases between them. The length of the CDR3 is 15 residues. The CDR3: CASSQGAVKADTQYF. CDR3 DNA: TGCGCCAGCAGCCAAGGAGCAGTTAAGGCAGATACGCAGTATTTT.

Note on this clonotype: A much larger clone lies a single base off, so this may be a read error. Because the CDR3 is missing its conserved closing phenylalanine or tryptophan, this is likely a read error. The chain couples TRBV7-6 to TRBJ1-5; D possibly corresponds to TRBD1 (5 bases). CDR3 length: 16 amino acids. V lost 0 bases and J lost 3, with 12 bases in between. The germline V gene has CDR1 SGHVS and CDR2 FNYEAQ. CDR3 coding DNA: TGTGCCAGCAGCTTAGCGTGGGGCAGGGACAATCAGCCCCAGCATTCT. Its protein is CASSLAWGRDNQPQHS.

This clonotype has just a few counts. Given a much more abundant clone one base away, this may be a read error. The V and J genes are TRBV9 and TRBJ1-2; tentative D call: TRBD1 (6 bases). CDR1 is SGDLS, CDR2 YYNGEE, per germline. Trimming shortened V by 6 bases and J by 4 bases, and 10 bases separated the two germline ends. This CDR3 has 12 residues. CDR3 in amino acids: CASTEGGYGYTF. CDR3 in DNA: TGTGCCAGCACCGAGGGGGGCTATGGCTACACCTTC.

At least ten counts were recorded for this clonotype. V and J are TRBV19 and TRBJ2-5; 9 nucleotides align to TRBD2. Germline V gene sequence: CDR1 LNHDA, CDR2 SQIVND (reference sequence). The CDR3 is 14 amino acids. The V gene end was trimmed by 4 bases and the J gene end by 2 bases; junction bases not matched to a gene: 2. The CDR3 loop is CASSRGLAQETQYF. The CDR3 region has the DNA TGTGCCAGTAGTAGGGGACTAGCACAAGAGACCCAGTACTTC.

The table lists this clonotype with a few counts. V and J are TRBV20-1 and TRBJ1-1, with 12 positions matching TRBD1. The germline V gene encodes CDR1 DFQATT and CDR2 SNEGSKA (reference sequence). The CDR3 covers 15 residues. With V trimmed by 3 bases and J by 4 bases, 6 bases remained unmatched. The CDR3 DNA reads TGCAGTGCTAGGTCACGGGACAGGGGGCGCACTGAAGCTTTCTTT. This translates into CSARSRDRGRTEAFF.